This TCR beta chain was identified in a study of blood T cell repertoires in COVID-19. For the study at large: There were acute and convalescent COVID-19 samples, and they came from the United States, Italy and Spain. Sample material is recorded as cDNA or gDNA derived from T cells, B-cell-depleted T cells, or PBMCs.

There are 18 residues in the CDR3. V was clipped by 3 bases and J by 0 bases, with 18 bases between them. Looked up from germline, CDR1 is MNHEY and CDR2 is SMNVEV (reference sequence). Under the authors' procedure: Reference gene primers were amplified, and this amplification served to estimate nucleated cell counts. Here immunoSEQ multiplex PCR was the method, and the copy in TCRdb shows in-frame clones only, minus some. The V and J calls and clone size are taken from that table; D and trimming were inferred from the DNA. The table has 40,000 to 60,000 clones, roughly 83% seen once. This sequence originates from a man aged 45-65 years with active COVID-19. The sample comprised peripheral blood. V gene TRBV27 combines with J gene TRBJ2-1; maybe TRBD1 (5 bases). For the CDR3, the DNA is TGTGCCAGCAGTTTTGATGGGGCGCTTGGATTCTCCTACAATGAGCAGTTCTTC. Amino acids: CASSFDGALGFSYNEQFF.